What follows are 22 T cell receptor beta chains derived from one specimen sequenced in a study of blood T cell repertoires in COVID-19. TCRdb's copy holds only in-frame clones and misses some; the assay was immunoSEQ multiplex PCR. This sample has 400,000 to 450,000 clones, with about 87% found just once. Material for sequencing was peripheral blood. Source of these receptors: a woman aged 50 to 60 with COVID-19, enrolled during active disease.

V is TRBV2 and J is TRBJ2-3; 7 bases line up with TRBD1. Looked up from germline, CDR1 is SNHLY and CDR2 is FYNNEI. This CDR3 comprises 14 residues. With 6 bases clipped from V and 0 bases from J, the junction kept 3 bases outside the gene matches. Written as DNA, the CDR3 is TGTGCCAGCAGCAGGGACAGAAGCACAGATACGCAGTATTTT. Translating gives CASSRDRSTDTQYF.

This clone has more than one count but fewer than ten. This chain links TRBV19 with TRBJ2-6; D possibly corresponds to TRBD2 (5 bases). The CDR3 is 20 residues long. V was cut by 9 bases and J by 0 bases, with 27 bases left in between. Germline lookup yields CDR1 LNHDA and CDR2 SQIVND (reference sequence). CDR3 region: CASRGEGRLKINSGANVLTF. CDR3 DNA: TGTGCCAGCAGAGGAGAGGGCCGGTTAAAGATCAACTCTGGGGCCAACGTCCTGACTTTC.

In DNA, the CDR3 is TGTGCCAGCAGCCTCGGACAGAATAATTCACCCCTCCACTTT. It translates to CASSLGQNNSPLHF. The chain carries TRBV5-5 and TRBJ1-6; tentatively, D is TRBD1 (6 bases). The germline V gene encodes CDR1 SGHKS and CDR2 YYEKEE (reference sequence). Between the trimmed V and J ends, which lost 4 bases and 5 bases, there was a span of 10 bases. The CDR3 loop spans 14 amino acids.

The rearrangement joins TRBV5-4 to TRBJ2-1, with a weak D call TRBD2 (7 bases). The CDR3 runs 16 residues. Germline V lookup: CDR1 SGHNT, CDR2 YYREEE (reference sequence). V lost 4 bases and J lost 0, with 14 bases in between. CDR3 amino acids: CASSREGGSSYNEQFF. In DNA form, the CDR3 reads TGTGCCAGCAGCCGCGAGGGGGGGAGCTCCTACAATGAGCAGTTCTTC. Looking up the rest from reference TRBV5-4 and TRBJ2-1 gives the full variable domain: ETGVTQSPTHLIKTRGQQVTLRCSSQSGHNTVSWYQQALGQGPQFIFQYYREEENGRGNFPPRFSGLQFPNYSSELNVNALELDDSALYLCASSREGGSSYNEQFFGPGTRLTVL.

This rearrangement joins TRBV7-2 to TRBJ2-5; TRBD2 matches at 14 bases. Losses at the gene ends were 4 bases for V and 5 bases for J; bases not matched to a gene: 6. The CDR3 extends over 16 amino acids. Germline CDR1 reads SGHTA; CDR2 reads FQGNSA. Here the CDR3 DNA reads TGTGCCAGCAGCTCCAGACTAGCGGGGGGGTGGGAGACCCAGTACTTC. Translated: CASSSRLAGGWETQYF.

CDR3 sequence reads: CASSFTGGGNTIYF. As DNA, the CDR3 is TGTGCCAGCAGCTTTACAGGGGGTGGAAACACCATATATTTT. The rearrangement joins TRBV5-4 to TRBJ1-3; 8 bases match TRBD1. Trimming cost V 2 bases and J 3 bases; bases outside gene matches: 1. This CDR3 is 14 amino acids long. In germline, CDR1 is SGHNT, CDR2 YYREEE (reference sequence). The whole variable domain, remainder taken from reference TRBV5-4 and TRBJ1-3, is ETGVTQSPTHLIKTRGQQVTLRCSSQSGHNTVSWYQQALGQGPQFIFQYYREEENGRGNFPPRFSGLQFPNYSSELNVNALELDDSALYLCASSFTGGGNTIYFGEGSWLTVV.

V and J are TRBV6-5 and TRBJ1-1; no clear D gene. Germline V gene data show CDR1 as MNHEY and CDR2 as SVGAGI. Trimming removed 7 bases from V and 6 bases from J, with 15 bases in between. The CDR3 loop spans 13 amino acids. The CDR3, as DNA: TGTGCCAGCACCATCCCCGGTCAGGCTGAAGCTTTCTTT. Its translation: CASTIPGQAEAFF.

The chain couples TRBV4-1 to TRBJ2-1; TRBD1 aligns across 9 bases. The germline CDR1 and CDR2 sequences are MGHRA and YSYEKL. Trimming cost V 4 bases and J 7 bases; bases outside gene matches: 8. This CDR3 is 15 amino acids long. The CDR3 DNA sequence: TGCGCCAGCAGCCCCACAGGGGGCGATAGGAATGAGCAGTTCTTC. This translates into CASSPTGGDRNEQFF.

The chain carries TRBV9 and TRBJ2-3; 8 nucleotides agree with TRBD2. The CDR3 totals 16 residues. CDR1 SGDLS and CDR2 YYNGEE come from the germline V gene. J was trimmed by 3 bases and V by 3 bases; bases with no gene match: 9. CDR3 region: CASSEGGGGGTDTQYF. As DNA, the CDR3 is TGTGCCAGCAGCGAGGGAGGTGGCGGGGGGACAGATACGCAGTATTTT. Full variable domain (rest looked up from reference TRBV9 and TRBJ2-3): DSGVTQTPKHLITATGQRVTLRCSPRSGDLSVYWYQQSLDQGLQFLIQYYNGEERAKGNILERFSAQQFPDLHSELNLSSLELGDSALYFCASSEGGGGGTDTQYFGPGTRLTVL.

The V call is TRBV6-4, the J call TRBJ1-2; no reliable D call. Germline V gene sequence: CDR1 MRHNA, CDR2 SNTAGT. The V end lost 6 bases, the J end lost 4 bases, and 18 bases lay between the germline ends. The CDR3 spans 15 residues. CDR3 DNA sequence: TGTGCCAGCAGCCCCTCCGGGGAGACTGTCTATGGCTACACCTTC. Translating gives CASSPSGETVYGYTF.

The chain joins TRBV7-2 to TRBJ2-2; 9 positions match TRBD2. Trimming took 1 base from V and 3 from J; bases not matched to a gene: 9. In germline, CDR1 is SGHTA, CDR2 FQGNSA. The CDR3 covers 18 residues. CDR3 in amino acids: CASSLGWGRGGDTGELFF. The CDR3 DNA is TGTGCCAGCAGCTTAGGTTGGGGGCGGGGGGGCGACACCGGGGAGCTGTTTTTT.

This clone has only one observation. Additional DNA sequences in this sample encode the identical CDR3. CDR3 region: CASSLSGGTDTQYF. The CDR3 DNA reads as TGCGCCAGCAGCTTATCAGGGGGCACAGATACGCAGTATTTT. The V call is TRBV5-1, the J call TRBJ2-3; D may be TRBD1 (6 bases). Germline CDR1 is SGHRS and CDR2 is YFSETQ. The CDR3 covers 14 residues. V lost 2 bases and J 1 base, leaving 8 bases between the germline ends.

The CDR3 sequence is CSVEPTGAYEQYF. The CDR3 DNA reads as TGCAGCGTTGAGCCGACAGGGGCCTACGAGCAGTACTTC. The rearrangement links TRBV29-1 to TRBJ2-7; 8 positions agree with TRBD1. Germline loops: CDR1 SQVTM, CDR2 ANQGSEA. The CDR3 runs to 13 residues. V gave up 3 bases and J gave up 2 bases; unmatched junction bases: 3.

The J gene is TRBJ1-3, the V gene TRBV6-6; the D gene is possibly TRBD1 (5 bases). Germline V gene sequence: CDR1 MNHNY, CDR2 SVGAGI (reference sequence). CDR3 length: 12 residues. The CDR3 DNA reads as TGTGGGATAGGGGCCTCTGGAAACACCATATATTTT. This codes for CGIGASGNTIYF.

CDR3 nucleotides: TGTGCTAGTGGTTTCTCCGGGACTAGCGGCGTCAATGAGCAGTTCTTC. Encoded protein: CASGFSGTSGVNEQFF. The genes are TRBV12-5 and TRBJ2-1, with 11 bases fitting TRBD2. V dropped 3 bases and J dropped 6; count of bases not matched to a gene: 7. This CDR3 has 16 residues. Germline lookup yields CDR1 LGHNT and CDR2 FRNRAP. The whole variable domain, remainder taken from reference TRBV12-5 and TRBJ2-1, is DARVTQTPRHKVTEMGQEVTMRCQPILGHNTVFWYRQTMMQGLELLAYFRNRAPLDDSGMPKDRFSAEMPDATLATLKIQPSEPRDSAVYFCASGFSGTSGVNEQFFGPGTRLTVL.

Only one count was recorded for this clone. This chain connects TRBV6-4 to TRBJ2-3, with 16 bases fitting TRBD2. CDR1 and CDR2 from the germline V gene are MRHNA and SNTAGT. The CDR3 length is 19 residues. The junction had 6 bases not matched to a gene; V was cut back by 0 bases and J by 3 bases. The CDR3 region has the DNA TGTGCCAGCAGTGACTCAGGGACTAGCGGGGGGGTAGCAACAGATACGCAGTATTTT. Translating gives CASSDSGTSGGVATDTQYF.

V usage is TRBV4-2 and J usage is TRBJ1-6, with D possibly matching TRBD1 (6 bases). Germline V gene sequence: CDR1 LGHNA, CDR2 YNFKEQ. This CDR3 region has 15 residues. Deletions cut 4 bases from V and 7 bases from J, with 14 bases between. Written as DNA, the CDR3 is TGTGCCAGCAGCCCCTCGGGACACACAAATTCACCCCTCCACTTT. It specifies CASSPSGHTNSPLHF.

V and J are TRBV11-2 and TRBJ1-2; 8 positions match TRBD1. This CDR3 has 13 residues. CDR1 is SGHAT and CDR2 is FQNNGV in the germline V gene. With 10 bases clipped from V and 0 bases from J, the junction kept 4 bases outside the gene matches. The CDR3 spells CAIRQGTNYGYTF. The CDR3 nucleotides read TGTGCCATACGACAGGGGACTAACTATGGCTACACCTTC.

The chain combines TRBV5-1 with TRBJ2-1; a weak D match, TRBD1 (6 bases). Germline CDR1 reads SGHRS; CDR2 reads YFSETQ. V gave up 4 bases and J gave up 4 bases, with 9 bases separating them. This CDR3 is 13 amino acids long. CDR3 protein: CASSQDRYNEQFF. The CDR3 region has the DNA TGCGCCAGCAGCCAGGACAGATACAATGAGCAGTTCTTC.

The gene calls are TRBV19 and TRBJ2-3, with a tentative D call TRBD2 (5 bases). Trimming stripped 1 base from V and 3 bases from J, with 11 bases between. Germline CDR1 is LNHDA and CDR2 is SQIVND (reference sequence). There are 15 residues in the CDR3. CDR3 nucleotides: TGTGCCAGTAGTATAGGGGGAGAGGTGACAGATACGCAGTATTTT. Amino acid sequence: CASSIGGEVTDTQYF.

This clone was recorded many times. This chain links TRBV3-1 (or the pseudogene TRBV3-2) with TRBJ1-5, with 9 bases identical to TRBD1. CDR3 size: 15 residues. Germline V gene data show CDR1 as LGHDT and CDR2 as YNNKEL (reference sequence). J lost 8 bases, V lost 4 bases, and 9 bases had no gene match. This chain's CDR3 is CASSPGQGKGKPQHF. CDR3 in DNA: TGTGCCAGCAGCCCTGGACAGGGGAAGGGAAAGCCCCAGCATTTT.

The rearrangement uses TRBV5-5 and TRBJ2-7, with D maybe TRBD1 (6 bases). CDR1 and CDR2 (germline): SGHKS, YYEKEE (reference sequence). This CDR3 comprises 15 residues. The V end lost 3 bases, the J end lost 6 bases, and 19 bases lay between the germline ends. The CDR3 protein is CASSSDSLILFEQYF. The DNA of the CDR3 is TGTGCCAGCAGCTCGGACAGCCTCATCCTCTTCGAGCAGTACTTC.